The rows below give T cell receptor beta chains drawn from one sample of a study of blood T cell repertoires in COVID-19. Some clones are missing from TCRdb's copy, which holds only in-frame ones; the method was immunoSEQ multiplex PCR. The repertoire holds around 300,000 clones, with around 86% as singletons. The material sequenced was PBMCs or T cells enriched from blood (not recorded which). The receptors stem from a woman in her thirties or forties who had recovered from COVID-19. The CDR3 runs from the conserved cysteine through the conserved F or W. A D gene is named only where the DNA matches it firmly. Part of the rows lack a size; the others show once, few, many or a class for expanded clones.

DNA	CDR3	D	length	J	V	size
TGTGCCAGCAGTGTTAGCCTAGCGGGGGGGCCGATCTCTCACATTCAGTACTTC	CASSVSLAGGPISHIQYF	TRBD2	18	TRBJ2-4	TRBV25-1	NA
TGTGCCAGCAGTTTAGCGGGAGGGCCCTTCTACGAGCAGTACTTC	CASSLAGGPFYEQYF	TRBD2	15	TRBJ2-7	TRBV2	NA
TGTGCCAGCAGCGCGACAGGGGGCAATTACAATGAGCAGTTCTTC	CASSATGGNYNEQFF	TRBD1	15	TRBJ2-1	TRBV7-3	NA
TGTGCCAGCAGCCCGACTGGGACAGGTCGATCTGGAAACACCATATATTTT	CASSPTGTGRSGNTIYF	TRBD1	17	TRBJ1-3	TRBV9	NA
TGCGCCAGCAGCTTGGCGGCTAGCGGGATGAACACCGGGGAGCTGTTTTTT	CASSLAASGMNTGELFF	TRBD2	17	TRBJ2-2	TRBV5-1	NA
TGCGCCAGCAGCCAAGATTTGGACAGGGTCCATCAGCCCCAGCATTTT	CASSQDLDRVHQPQHF	TRBD1	16	TRBJ1-5	TRBV4-1	NA
TGCGCCAGCAGCTTGGCCACAGGGGCTCGGCGTACGCAGTATTTT	CASSLATGARRTQYF	TRBD1	15	TRBJ2-3	TRBV5-1	few
TGCGCCAGCAGGAGGACTAGCGGAGCGTACGAGCAGTACTTC	CASRRTSGAYEQYF	TRBD2	14	TRBJ2-7	TRBV10-2	once
TGTGCCAGCAGCTCCCGGAGAGCGGCCTCCTACGAGCAGTACTTC	CASSSRRAASYEQYF	NA	15	TRBJ2-7	TRBV7-9	once
TGTGCCACCACGGAGGGGGGGCTGAACACTGAAGCTTTCTTT	CATTEGGLNTEAFF	NA	14	TRBJ1-1	TRBV5-8	NA
TGTGCCAGCAGCTTAGTCCCGCGACTAGCGGACAATGAGCAGTTCTTC	CASSLVPRLADNEQFF	TRBD2	16	TRBJ2-1	TRBV11-1	NA
TGTGCCAGCAGAGGACAGGAGGCCACTGAAGCTTTCTTT	CASRGQEATEAFF	TRBD1	13	TRBJ1-1	TRBV2	NA
TGTGCCAGCTCACCATTCAGGACAGCGAACACTGAAGCTTTCTTT	CASSPFRTANTEAFF	NA	15	TRBJ1-1	TRBV18	once
TGCGCCAGCAGCTTGGGGACAGGGAGGAACTATGGCTACACCTTC	CASSLGTGRNYGYTF	TRBD1	15	TRBJ1-2	TRBV5-1	NA
TGTGCCAGCAGCCGATACCCGGAGAACCTTAATTCACCCCTCCACTTT	CASSRYPENLNSPLHF	NA	16	TRBJ1-6	TRBV14	few
TGCGCCAGCAGCGTGGAACCTTATTTGACTGCGGGGGCCAACGTCCTGACTTTC	CASSVEPYLTAGANVLTF	NA	18	TRBJ2-6	TRBV4-3	NA
TGTGCCATCAGTGCGTCAGAGGATCAGCCCCAGCATTTT	CAISASEDQPQHF	NA	13	TRBJ1-5	TRBV10-3	NA
TGTGCCAGCAGAGTAGGACTAGGGGGTGAAGCTTTCTTT	CASRVGLGGEAFF	NA	13	TRBJ1-1	TRBV12-3/TRBV12-4	once
TGTGCCAGCAGCCCGCACTCCGGGACAGTGACTTATGGCTACACCTTC	CASSPHSGTVTYGYTF	TRBD1	16	TRBJ1-2	TRBV3-1/TRBV3-2	NA
TGTGCCAGCAGTTACTCCATGACAGGCCCGAACACTGAAGCTTTCTTT	CASSYSMTGPNTEAFF	NA	16	TRBJ1-1	TRBV6-2/TRBV6-3	NA
TGTGCCAGCAGCGCTCATACTGGCTATGGCTACACCTTC	CASSAHTGYGYTF	NA	13	TRBJ1-2	TRBV9	NA
TGTGCCAGCCTAGGGGACAGGGGTGTCGGTGGCTACACCTTC	CASLGDRGVGGYTF	TRBD1	14	TRBJ1-2	TRBV25-1	few
TGTGCCAGCAGCCAAGCTACTGGGGGGACCGGGGAGCTGTTTTTT	CASSQATGGTGELFF	NA	15	TRBJ2-2	TRBV4-2	NA
TGTGCCAGCAGCCAGAGAGGTGGCAAGACTAATGAAAAACTGTTTTTT	CASSQRGGKTNEKLFF	NA	16	TRBJ1-4	TRBV7-9	NA
TGTGCCAGCAGCTTGCTCCAGGGGGCAGAGACCCAGTACTTC	CASSLLQGAETQYF	TRBD1	14	TRBJ2-5	TRBV5-6	NA
TGTGCCATCAGCCAGGGGAACGAGCAGTACTTC	CAISQGNEQYF	NA	11	TRBJ2-7	TRBV10-3	NA
TGCGCCAGCAGGACAGGGGGATCTAATGAAAAACTGTTTTTT	CASRTGGSNEKLFF	TRBD1	14	TRBJ1-4	TRBV5-1	NA
TGTGCCAGCAGCCCCGAGGCAGAGGGCCTAACCTACGAGCAGTACTTC	CASSPEAEGLTYEQYF	NA	16	TRBJ2-7	TRBV4-2	few
TGTGCCAGCTCACCGGGACTAGCCACCTACGAGCAGTACTTC	CASSPGLATYEQYF	TRBD2	14	TRBJ2-7	TRBV18	NA
TGTGCCAGCAGCTCCGCCGGGACTAGCTTCTACGAGCAGTACTTC	CASSSAGTSFYEQYF	TRBD2	15	TRBJ2-7	TRBV3-1/TRBV3-2	NA
TGTGCCAGTAGTGCCTCCGGAGGGCTGATAGCCAAAAACATTCAGTACTTC	CASSASGGLIAKNIQYF	NA	17	TRBJ2-4	TRBV19	NA
TGTGCCAGCAGTGAAGCGGGAAACAGGGGATGGGCGTTCTATAATTCACCCCTCCACTTT	CASSEAGNRGWAFYNSPLHF	TRBD1	20	TRBJ1-6	TRBV6-1	NA
TGTGCCAGCAGCACGAGCTCCTATAATTCACCCCTCCACTTT	CASSTSSYNSPLHF	NA	14	TRBJ1-6	TRBV9	NA
TGCAGTGCTAGTCCGGTTACTGAAGCTTTCTTT	CSASPVTEAFF	NA	11	TRBJ1-1	TRBV20-1	NA
TGTGCCAGCAGCTCAGGGGGGCAAAACACCTACGAGCAGTACTTC	CASSSGGQNTYEQYF	NA	15	TRBJ2-7	TRBV7-2	NA
TGTGCCAGCAGACACGACAGCTCTGGAAACACCATATATTTT	CASRHDSSGNTIYF	NA	14	TRBJ1-3	TRBV6-5	NA
TGTGCCAGTCTTATAGCCACTAGCCGCAATGAGCAGTTCTTC	CASLIATSRNEQFF	NA	14	TRBJ2-1	TRBV19	NA
TGTGCCACCAGATTGACAGCCTATAATTCACCCCTCCACTTT	CATRLTAYNSPLHF	NA	14	TRBJ1-6	TRBV24-1	few
TGTGCCAGCAGCTTAGATGCGGGGCCGTACGAGCAGTACTTC	CASSLDAGPYEQYF	NA	14	TRBJ2-7	TRBV7-8	NA
TGTGCCAGCAGCATCAGGGCAGCCTCCAATCAGCCCCAGCATTTT	CASSIRAASNQPQHF	NA	15	TRBJ1-5	TRBV7-2	NA